This TCR beta chain was recorded in a study of T cell responses to AZD1222 COVID-19 vaccine. Study as a whole: Whether given at about 4 or about 12 weeks, second doses were pooled.

Trimming removed 3 bases at V and 3 bases at J, with 15 bases between. Germline V CDR1 and CDR2: SGHNT, YYREEE (reference sequence). The CDR3 is made up of 15 amino acids. Concerning this clone: Its antigen is still unknown.

TCRdb's table, derived via immunoSEQ multiplex PCR, lists solely in-frame clones and lacks some. The profile shows about 140,000 clones, around 90% of them singletons. Findings and caveats of the study: Only 5 or 6 AZD1222 recipients tested seropositive at baseline. A mostly white British donor set with more females was recruited, and clonal diversity was possibly underestimated.

The receptor's source is an adult in good health. V and J are TRBV5-4 and TRBJ1-2, with D perhaps TRBD1 (6 bases). The sample consisted of peripheral blood, taken on day 0 of AZD1222 vaccination. DNA for the CDR3: TGTGCCAGCAGCTCCCCCGGGGGCGCCCACTATGGCTACACCTTC. Protein: CASSSPGGAHYGYTF. Drawing the rest from reference TRBV5-4 and TRBJ1-2, the complete variable domain is ETGVTQSPTHLIKTRGQQVTLRCSSQSGHNTVSWYQQALGQGPQFIFQYYREEENGRGNFPPRFSGLQFPNYSSELNVNALELDDSALYLCASSSPGGAHYGYTFGSGTRLTVV.